This T cell receptor beta chain is from a study of OX40 agonist ivuxolimab in advanced cancers. About the research overall: A history of anti-PD-1, anti-PD-L1 or anti-CTLA-4 therapy was acceptable, and approximately 40% had some.

Per germline, CDR1 MNHEY and CDR2 SVGAGI. V trimming: 2 bases; J trimming: 2 bases; junction bases outside the gene matches: 6. The CDR3 length is 16 residues. Regarding this clone: Its antigen is not known.

Study conclusions and caveats: Some nonresponders likewise displayed low normalized T-cell clonal expansion.

Produced via immunoSEQ multiplex PCR; TCRdb's table is partial and in-frame only. The sample shows fewer than 40,000 clones, 65% to 90% of them seen only once. The rearrangement joins TRBV6-5 to TRBJ2-1; 7 bases agree with TRBD2. The source of this sequence is an adult with an advanced solid tumor such as melanoma, head and neck, liver or kidney cancer. Source: CD4+ or CD8+ T cells sorted from blood, taken in a trial of the OX40 agonist ivuxolimab. The chain's CDR3 is CASSYIGGSAYNEQFF. CDR3 DNA sequence: TGTGCCAGCAGTTACATCGGCGGGAGTGCCTACAATGAGCAGTTCTTC.